This T cell receptor beta chain comes out of a study of blood T cell repertoires in COVID-19. Original handling: Reference gene primer amplification yielded estimated nucleated cell counts. Generated by immunoSEQ multiplex PCR, the TCRdb table keeps only in-frame clones and is missing some. The V and J calls and clone size come from that table; D and trimming were worked out from the DNA. The sample has 180,000 or so clones, over 70% seen once. J was trimmed by 2 bases and V by 6 bases; bases with no gene match: 11. Germline CDR1 reads MDHEN; CDR2 reads SYDVKM. CDR3 length: 16 amino acids. The sample comprised peripheral blood. The rearrangement uses TRBV28 and TRBJ2-5; 8 bases match TRBD1. The clonotype comes from a woman aged 35 to 49 with COVID-19, enrolled during active disease. The CDR3: CASRDRDLQPQETQYF. CDR3 nucleotide sequence: TGTGCCAGCAGGGACAGGGACCTCCAACCTCAAGAGACCCAGTACTTC.